The source of this TCR beta chain is a study of cytomegalovirus exposure and HLA in healthy donors. Study-wide background: Falling in the Caucasian-associated ancestry cluster were about four fifths of some 400 genotyped donors. Findings of the study overall: CMV antigen specificity of a few CMV-associated chains was confirmed in vitro.

With 60 Vbeta and 13 Jbeta primers, the PCR was carried out. TCRdb's table, derived via immunoSEQ multiplex PCR, lists solely in-frame clones and lacks some. The table includes over 85,000 clones, roughly four fifths detected once. About this clone: The target antigen is unknown.

This sequence was found in a man in his forties or fifties in good health and CMV-seropositive. Sequenced material: PBMCs.

The CDR3 is CASGPSGGVTDTQYF. The CDR3 DNA reads as TGTGCCAGCGGCCCTAGCGGGGGAGTCACAGATACGCAGTATTTT. The rearrangement uses TRBV5-4 and TRBJ2-3; 10 bases match TRBD2. V lost 7 bases, J lost 2 bases, and 7 bases stayed unmatched. The CDR3 loop spans 15 amino acids. CDR1 and CDR2 from the germline V gene are SGHNT and YYREEE (reference sequence).